The TCR beta chain described here comes from a study of blood T cell repertoires in COVID-19. Study-wide background: There were acute and convalescent COVID-19 samples, and they came from the United States, Italy and Spain. PBMCs, B-cell-depleted T cells, or T cells provided the cDNA or gDNA that made up the material.

The CDR3 has 16 residues. The germline V gene encodes CDR1 SEHNR and CDR2 FQNEAQ (reference sequence). The junction had 6 bases not matched to a gene; V was cut back by 3 bases and J by 1 base. Authors' methods: Amplification with reference gene primers provided the estimates of nucleated cell counts. TCRdb keeps only in-frame clones here, not all; method: immunoSEQ multiplex PCR. V and J calls and clone size follow that table, whereas D and trimming were derived from the DNA. The repertoire holds 130,000 to 150,000 clones, with more than 70% as singletons. Sequencing input: peripheral blood. This receptor was identified in a man in his fifties or sixties with active or convalescent COVID-19. V and J are TRBV7-9 and TRBJ2-7; TRBD1 matches at 10 bases. The CDR3 reads CASSFQTGGKSYEQYF. The DNA for the CDR3 is TGTGCCAGCAGCTTCCAGACAGGGGGCAAGTCCTACGAGCAGTACTTC.